What follows are 16 T cell receptor beta chains derived from one specimen sequenced in a study of blood T cell repertoires in COVID-19. The table came from immunoSEQ multiplex PCR; TCRdb's copy has only in-frame clones and leaves some out. The sample yields 400,000 to 550,000 clones, about 85% seen once. The sequencing input was PBMCs or T cells enriched from blood (not recorded which). The receptors were sampled from a young woman with acute COVID-19.

This clone has more than one count but fewer than ten. The rearrangement uses TRBV3-1 (or the pseudogene TRBV3-2) and TRBJ1-2; no reliable D call. Deletions cut 1 base from V and 3 bases from J, with 3 bases between. This CDR3 has 12 residues. The V gene's germline CDR1 is LGHDT and CDR2 YNNKEL (reference sequence). In DNA form, the CDR3 reads TGTGCCAGCAGCCAAGTAGACTATGGCTACACCTTC. Encoded protein: CASSQVDYGYTF.

This clone was seen only a few times. V and J are TRBV14 and TRBJ1-3, with 8 bases matching TRBD1. The length of the CDR3 is 16 residues. Losses at the gene ends were 0 bases for V and 2 bases for J; bases not matched to a gene: 3. Per germline, CDR1 SGHDN and CDR2 FVKESK. CDR3 loop: CASSQEARGPGNTIYF. In DNA form, the CDR3 reads TGTGCCAGCAGCCAAGAGGCCAGGGGGCCTGGAAACACCATATATTTT.

This CDR3 is CASSFAGPSYETQYF. CDR3 DNA: TGTGCCAGCAGTTTTGCAGGTCCATCGTACGAGACCCAGTACTTC. The chain joins TRBV27 to TRBJ2-5; D unresolved. V gave up 3 bases and J gave up 5 bases, with 16 bases separating them. Germline V CDR1 and CDR2: MNHEY, SMNVEV (reference sequence). The CDR3 runs 15 residues.

Concerning this clone: The sample contains more than one DNA sequence encoding this CDR3. The V and J genes are TRBV10-3 and TRBJ1-5; 7 bases map to TRBD1. Germline-derived CDR1 and CDR2 are ENHRY and SYGVKD. The CDR3 is 16 amino acids. Germline trimming cut 0 bases from V and 0 bases from J; bases unmatched to any gene: 2. The CDR3 DNA is TGTGCCATCAGTGAGTCTAACAGGGGTAGCAATCAGCCCCAGCATTTT. Its protein is CAISESNRGSNQPQHF.

This chain links TRBV28 with TRBJ2-2, with a weak D call TRBD2 (5 bases). Trimming removed 10 bases from V and 4 bases from J, with 19 bases in between. The CDR3 runs to 15 residues. Per germline, CDR1 MDHEN and CDR2 SYDVKM. The CDR3 is CATNPPKGSTGELFF. The CDR3 DNA reads as TGTGCCACAAACCCTCCGAAAGGGAGCACCGGGGAGCTGTTTTTT.

The J gene is TRBJ2-3, the V gene TRBV5-1, with a tentative D call TRBD1 (5 bases). The CDR3 is 14 amino acids. Per germline, CDR1 SGHRS and CDR2 YFSETQ. V gave up 7 bases and J gave up 4 bases, with 16 bases separating them. Here the CDR3 reads CASGPQGFADTQYF. The CDR3 DNA reads TGCGCCAGCGGACCGCAGGGTTTCGCAGATACGCAGTATTTT. The variable domain in full, with the rest retrieved from reference TRBV5-1 and TRBJ2-3, is KAGVTQTPRYLIKTRGQQVTLSCSPISGHRSVSWYQQTPGQGLQFLFEYFSETQRNKGNFPGRFSGRQFSNSRSEMNVSTLELGDSALYLCASGPQGFADTQYFGPGTRLTVL.

V usage is TRBV18 and J usage is TRBJ1-6, with TRBD1 identical over 8 bases. In germline, CDR1 is KGHSH, CDR2 LQKENI. This CDR3 is 15 amino acids long. V trimming: 3 bases; J trimming: 8 bases; junction bases outside the gene matches: 6. The CDR3 sequence is CASSPVLDRDSPLHF. DNA of the CDR3: TGTGCCAGCTCACCCGTCCTGGACAGGGATTCACCCCTCCACTTT.

V and J are TRBV19 and TRBJ1-5, with D tentatively TRBD1 (6 bases). Germline values: CDR1 LNHDA, CDR2 SQIVND (reference sequence). With 8 bases removed from V and 2 bases from J, the gap between germline ends came to 10 bases. CDR3 length equals 13 residues. CDR3 sequence: CASQGQGNQPQHF. CDR3 nucleotide sequence: TGTGCCAGTCAGGGGCAGGGCAATCAGCCCCAGCATTTT.

The chain combines TRBV4-3 with TRBJ1-5, with D perhaps TRBD1 (5 bases). The CDR3 consists of 14 residues. Per the germline V gene, CDR1 is LGHNA and CDR2 is YSLEER. The V end was cut by 4 bases, the J end by 6 bases, with 13 bases between. The chain's CDR3 is CASSPRPGGQPQHF. CDR3 nucleotide sequence: TGCGCCAGCAGCCCAAGACCGGGGGGTCAGCCCCAGCATTTT.

The V call is TRBV19, the J call TRBJ1-2; D possibly corresponds to TRBD1 (6 bases). Per germline, CDR1 LNHDA and CDR2 SQIVND (reference sequence). V gave up 5 bases and J gave up 4 bases, with 20 bases separating them. This CDR3 has 16 amino acids. Here the CDR3 reads CASSGFTRGLSYGYTF. The CDR3 coding sequence is TGTGCCAGTAGTGGATTTACCAGGGGATTAAGCTATGGCTACACCTTC.

In this sample, this clone turned up once. Other DNA sequences in the same sample also yield this CDR3. The chain joins TRBV19 to TRBJ2-7, with 7 bases lining up with TRBD2. Germline V gives CDR1 LNHDA, CDR2 SQIVND (reference sequence). Trimming cost V 3 bases and J 4 bases; bases outside gene matches: 9. The CDR3 has 15 amino acids. CDR3 sequence: CASSIGASGTYEQYF. The CDR3 coding sequence is TGTGCCAGTAGTATCGGTGCTAGCGGAACATACGAGCAGTACTTC. Using reference TRBV19 and TRBJ2-7 for the parts outside the CDR3, the full variable domain is DGGITQSPKYLFRKEGQNVTLSCEQNLNHDAMYWYRQDPGQGLRLIYYSQIVNDFQKGDIAEGYSVSREKKESFPLTVTSAQKNPTAFYLCASSIGASGTYEQYFGPGTRLTVT.

Remarks on this clone: The sample holds other DNA sequences that translate to the same CDR3. The chain recombines TRBV5-1 with TRBJ1-3, with a possible D match to TRBD1 (5 bases). The CDR3 spans 14 residues. CDR1 SGHRS and CDR2 YFSETQ come from the germline V gene. V shed 3 bases and J shed 2 bases, with 9 bases lying between them. DNA for the CDR3: TGCGCCAGCAGCTCGCAGGGTCCTGGAAACACCATATATTTT. As protein: CASSSQGPGNTIYF. Full variable domain (missing parts from reference TRBV5-1 and TRBJ1-3): KAGVTQTPRYLIKTRGQQVTLSCSPISGHRSVSWYQQTPGQGLQFLFEYFSETQRNKGNFPGRFSGRQFSNSRSEMNVSTLELGDSALYLCASSSQGPGNTIYFGEGSWLTVV.

The V gene is TRBV10-3, the J gene TRBJ1-1, with TRBD1 matching over 10 bases. The V segment lost 4 bases and the J segment 11 bases; nucleotides outside the gene matches: 10. CDR3 length equals 14 residues. Per the germline V gene, CDR1 is ENHRY and CDR2 is SYGVKD. The CDR3 DNA is TGTGCCATCAGTGGGACAGGGGGGGCGAGTCAGGCTTTCTTT. Translating gives CAISGTGGASQAFF.

In its sample, this clone was seen once. The chain combines TRBV3-1 (or the pseudogene TRBV3-2) with TRBJ1-2, with TRBD1 as a possible D gene (5 bases). The CDR3 consists of 15 residues. Germline CDR1 is LGHDT and CDR2 is YNNKEL (reference sequence). Trimming stripped 1 base from V and 8 bases from J, with 17 bases between. The CDR3 here is CASSQGLETAGGYTF. CDR3 coding DNA: TGTGCCAGCAGCCAAGGGTTGGAGACAGCGGGCGGCTACACCTTC.

The chain is built from TRBV2 and TRBJ2-6; TRBD1 might be the D (6 bases). V gave up 6 bases and J gave up 3 bases, with 12 bases separating them. CDR1 is SNHLY and CDR2 is FYNNEI in the germline V gene. There are 15 residues in the CDR3. DNA of the CDR3: TGTGCCAGCAGCTACGAGGGGGTTGGGGCCAACGTCCTGACTTTC. This gives the protein CASSYEGVGANVLTF.

The chain uses TRBV19 and TRBJ2-2; 8 bases agree with TRBD2. V was pared by 6 bases and J by 0 bases, with 9 bases of the junction left unmatched. The CDR3 runs to 17 residues. Germline V gene lookup returns CDR1 LNHDA and CDR2 SQIVND (reference sequence). The DNA for the CDR3 is TGTGCCAGTAGACGTCTAGCGGGTTTAGCGAACACCGGGGAGCTGTTTTTT. Residues: CASRRLAGLANTGELFF.